The T cell receptor beta chain under discussion was sequenced for a study of control samples from healthy donors and cancer patients. Germline V gene lookup returns CDR1 SGHDN and CDR2 FVKESK. CDR3 size: 15 residues. V was cut by 6 bases and J by 2 bases, with 11 bases left in between. TCRdb's copy holds only in-frame clones and misses some; the assay was immunoSEQ multiplex PCR. The sample carries nearly 200,000 clones, approximately 91% recorded once. Sequencing was done on a sample of blood. The source is a man aged 25 to 45 in good health. The genes are TRBV14 and TRBJ2-6, with D tentatively TRBD1 (6 bases). The CDR3 DNA sequence: TGTGCCAGCAGTCCTTACAGGGCTGGGGCCAACGTCCTGACTTTC. Translating gives CASSPYRAGANVLTF.